What follows describes a single T cell receptor (beta chain). What it binds is not known. The protocol was immunoSEQ multiplex PCR, while the TCRdb copy is restricted to in-frame clones and leaves out a portion. Of 120,000 to 150,000 clones in the sample, approximately 94% were seen once. The record originates from a study of T cell responses to AZD1222 COVID-19 vaccine. The study, taken as a whole, reports: Spike as a whole was targeted by vaccine-associated CD4 TCRs, dominant at 160-218 and 743-854. A reported finding is that nearly half of spike-specific TCRs target unmutated variant regions. After two AZD1222 doses, spike-specific TCR breadth and depth rose versus day 0. Mostly white British, mostly female donors; authors suggested clonal diversity may be underestimated.

Trimming stripped 2 bases from V and 2 bases from J, with 19 bases between. Germline V gives CDR1 MNHNS, CDR2 SASEGT. This CDR3 has 18 residues. V is TRBV6-1 and J is TRBJ1-3; D is uncertain. The sample here was peripheral blood, taken on day 0 of AZD1222 vaccination. The sequence came from an adult in good health. This CDR3 is CASSETAPVVWPGNTIYF. CDR3 coding DNA: TGTGCCAGCAGTGAAACTGCCCCAGTCGTGTGGCCTGGAAACACCATATATTTT.